This entry lists 4 T cell receptor beta chains sequenced from one sample in a study of spatial heterogeneity in lung cancer. Documented time point: blood at routine non-recurrence follow-up after resection. TCRdb re-derived calls from the 5' RACE reads in MiXCR, one entry per CDR3 protein. This sample yields roughly 29,000 distinct CDR3 sequences, of which almost 5.5% are seen a single time; around 24% belongs to the top ten. The specimen was PBMCs, collected at follow-up. The receptors shown here come from a female donor with early-stage non-small cell lung cancer.

This clonotype has ten or more counts. This chain's CDR3 is CSARRGQLDTEAFF. The DNA for the CDR3 is TGCAGTGCTAGACGGGGACAGTTAGACACTGAAGCTTTCTTT. V gene TRBV20-1 combines with J gene TRBJ1-1, with 7 bases that match TRBD1. The CDR3 is made up of 14 amino acids. In germline, CDR1 is DFQATT, CDR2 SNEGSKA (reference sequence). The junction had 6 bases not matched to a gene; V was cut back by 2 bases and J by 3 bases.

This clonotype was found a few times. This sequence joins TRBV6-2 or TRBV6-3 and TRBJ2-7, with TRBD2 as a possible D gene (6 bases). In germline, CDR1 is MNHEY, CDR2 SVGEGT. Deletions cut 5 bases from V and 2 bases from J, with 10 bases between. This CDR3 spans 13 amino acids. The CDR3 protein is CASSPGATYEQYF. Here the CDR3 DNA reads TGTGCCAGCAGTCCGGGAGCAACCTACGAGCAGTACTTC.

The J gene is TRBJ2-1, the V gene TRBV7-2, with 11 bases lining up with TRBD2. The CDR3 length is 16 residues. Unmatched junction bases numbered 10, after V lost 5 bases and J lost 7 bases. Looked up from germline, CDR1 is SGHTA and CDR2 is FQGNSA. The DNA for the CDR3 is TGTGCCAGCAGCCGCTTTGTAGCGGGGGGGCGAAATGAGCAGTTCTTC. As protein: CASSRFVAGGRNEQFF. Full variable domain (rest looked up from reference TRBV7-2 and TRBJ2-1): GAGVSQSPSNKVTEKGKDVELRCDPISGHTALYWYRQSLGQGLEFLIYFQGNSAPDKSGLPSDRFSAERTGGSVSTLTIQRTQQEDSAVYLCASSRFVAGGRNEQFFGPGTRLTVL.

Ten or more counts support this clonotype. The rearrangement joins TRBV6-1 to TRBJ2-2; TRBD2 agrees at 10 bases. Trimming removed 2 bases from V and 7 bases from J; junction bases left unmatched: 7. Germline values: CDR1 MNHNS, CDR2 SASEGT. This CDR3 has 16 amino acids. Here the CDR3 DNA reads TGTGCCAGCAGTGAAAGTGTAGCGGGAGGAATCGGGGAGCTGTTTTTT. Translation gives CASSESVAGGIGELFF.